This record looks at one TCR beta chain sequence and its context. The antigen remains undetermined. The source of the sample is a study of T cell responses to AZD1222 COVID-19 vaccine. General study findings and limits: The CD4 TCRs associated with vaccination extended across spike and predominated at 160-218 and 743-854. Possibly, clonal diversity was underestimated; donors were largely white British and included more females.

Some clones are missing from TCRdb's copy, which holds only in-frame ones; the method was immunoSEQ multiplex PCR. The sample carries 100,000 to 150,000 clones, approximately 91% recorded once. The length of the CDR3 is 13 residues. From germline, CDR1 is MNHNY and CDR2 SVGAGI (reference sequence). The V and J ends lost 6 bases and 3 bases respectively, with 11 bases between them. This clonotype was obtained from an adult in good health. This sample comprised peripheral blood, obtained on day 0 of AZD1222 vaccination. This chain links TRBV6-6 with TRBJ1-1, with D perhaps matching TRBD1 (6 bases). The CDR3: CASRRGGDTEAFF. Written as DNA, the CDR3 is TGTGCCAGCAGAAGAGGGGGGGACACTGAAGCTTTCTTT.